Following are 32 T cell receptor beta chains from one sample sequenced in a study of shared clonotypes between healthy human individuals. Here immunoSEQ multiplex PCR was the method, and the copy in TCRdb shows in-frame clones only, minus some. The table includes about 500,000 clones, 70% to 80% detected once. The specimen sequenced was PBMCs. Receptor source: a woman in her thirties or forties in good health. Some clones in this sample may be carry-over from other donors' samples.

Concerning this clone itself: This same CDR3 is encoded by further DNA sequences in the sample. The chain couples TRBV19 to TRBJ1-5, with 8 bases lining up with TRBD1. Trimming removed 6 bases from V and 1 base from J; junction bases left unmatched: 5. From germline, CDR1 is LNHDA and CDR2 SQIVND (reference sequence). The CDR3 consists of 15 residues. The DNA for the CDR3 is TGTGCCAGTAGCCTACAGGGGGGGAGCAATCAGCCCCAGCATTTT. Translating gives CASSLQGGSNQPQHF.

The chain recombines TRBV7-7 with TRBJ2-7; D is ambiguous. The CDR3 is 13 amino acids. V was cut by 6 bases and J by 6 bases, with 15 bases left in between. CDR1 is SSHAT and CDR2 is FNYEAQ in the germline V gene (reference sequence). The CDR3 loop reads CASSPDRAAEQYF. In DNA form, the CDR3 reads TGTGCCAGCAGTCCCGATCGGGCCGCCGAGCAGTACTTC.

About this clone: This may arise from a read error, as a much more abundant clone is one base away. The chain combines TRBV4-2 with TRBJ1-2; D is ambiguous. Germline CDR1 is LGHNA and CDR2 is YNFKEQ. V was shortened by 0 bases and J by 7 bases, with 21 bases between the two germline ends. The CDR3 is made up of 17 amino acids. CDR3 residues: CASSQDYAGTEWGGYTF. Written as DNA, the CDR3 is TGTGCCAGCAGCCAAGATTATGCGGGCACGGAGTGGGGTGGCTACACCTTC.

In regard to this clone: A clone one base away is much larger, so this may be a read error. Additional DNA sequences in this sample encode the identical CDR3. This chain joins TRBV11-3 and TRBJ2-2, with no clear D. CDR1 is SGHNT, CDR2 YENEEA, per germline. The CDR3 is 13 residues long. The V end was cut by 0 bases, the J end by 5 bases, with 4 bases between. The CDR3 nucleotides are TGTGCCAGCAGCTTAGAAAGAACCGGGGAGCTGTTTTTT. Protein sequence: CASSLERTGELFF.

The chain is built from TRBV4-1 and TRBJ2-2; 11 nucleotides agree with TRBD2. The junction had 10 bases not matched to a gene; V was cut back by 3 bases and J by 1 base. The length of the CDR3 is 19 residues. Germline V gene sequence: CDR1 MGHRA, CDR2 YSYEKL. Written as DNA, the CDR3 is TGCGCCAGCAGCCACCCTAGACTAGCGGGGTCGATGAACACCGGGGAGCTGTTTTTT. Amino acid sequence: CASSHPRLAGSMNTGELFF.

To note about this clone: The junction departs from the called germline gene at one end, perhaps through a read error. CDR3 DNA sequence: TGTGCCTGGAACAGAGACAGGGGGCAGGGCCATGGTGGCTACGCCTTC. This codes for CAWNRDRGQGHGGYAF. The V gene is TRBV30, the J gene TRBJ1-2, with TRBD1 identical over 10 bases. The CDR3 is 16 residues long. CDR1 is GTSNPN and CDR2 is SVGIG in the germline V gene (reference sequence).

V and J are TRBV15 and TRBJ2-7; D not certain. Trimming took 3 bases from V and 7 from J, leaving 10 bases between them. Per the germline V gene, CDR1 is LNHNV and CDR2 is YYDKDF (reference sequence). CDR3 size: 12 residues. The CDR3 DNA reads as TGTGCCACCAGCAGCGACCCCGGGGAGCAGTACTTC. It yields the protein CATSSDPGEQYF.

This clone has just a few counts. The V and J genes are TRBV6-6 and TRBJ2-7, with D possibly matching TRBD1 (6 bases). V lost 6 bases to trimming and J lost 4 bases, with 22 bases between them. CDR1 is MNHNY and CDR2 is SVGAGI in the germline V gene (reference sequence). The CDR3 is 16 amino acids. The CDR3 DNA follows: TGTGCCAGCAGCCCACCTCGAACAGGGACCCAGTACGAGCAGTACTTC. Protein product: CASSPPRTGTQYEQYF.

The genes are TRBV5-6 and TRBJ2-5; D ambiguous. V was pared by 1 base and J by 1 base, with 11 bases between. Germline CDR1 and CDR2: SGHDT and YYEEEE. The CDR3 is 15 amino acids. The CDR3 coding sequence is TGTGCCAGCAGCTTGCCCCCCCGAACCCAAGAGACCCAGTACTTC. It codes for CASSLPPRTQETQYF. Filled out from reference TRBV5-6 and TRBJ2-5, the complete variable domain reads DAGVTQSPTHLIKTRGQQVTLRCSPKSGHDTVSWYQQALGQGPQFIFQYYEEEERQRGNFPDRFSGHQFPNYSSELNVNALLLGDSALYLCASSLPPRTQETQYFGPGTRLLVL.

The V call is TRBV19, the J call TRBJ2-2, with 8 bases aligning to TRBD1. The CDR3 sequence is 14 residues long. J was trimmed by 0 bases and V by 9 bases; bases with no gene match: 3. Germline V gene sequence: CDR1 LNHDA, CDR2 SQIVND (reference sequence). CDR3 in DNA: TGTGCCAGCTTGGACAGGGCGAACACCGGGGAGCTGTTTTTT. Translated, it gives CASLDRANTGELFF. The whole variable domain, filled in from reference TRBV19 and TRBJ2-2, reads DGGITQSPKYLFRKEGQNVTLSCEQNLNHDAMYWYRQDPGQGLRLIYYSQIVNDFQKGDIAEGYSVSREKKESFPLTVTSAQKNPTAFYLCASLDRANTGELFFGEGSRLTVL.

The gene calls are TRBV28 and TRBJ1-3; maybe TRBD1 (6 bases). The CDR3 length is 17 residues. V lost 5 bases and J lost 3, with 20 bases in between. Germline loops: CDR1 MDHEN, CDR2 SYDVKM. CDR3 DNA: TGTGCCAGCAGTCCTACTTTCGGGGGGCACTTTGGAAACACCATATATTTT. Translated: CASSPTFGGHFGNTIYF.

This clone was detected a few times. Within the sample, other DNA sequences also encode this same CDR3. The rearrangement links TRBV4-3 to TRBJ2-1; 9 nucleotides line up with TRBD2. V was clipped by 0 bases and J by 0 bases; unmatched bases: 0. The CDR3 runs 16 residues. From germline, CDR1 is LGHNA and CDR2 YSLEER. The CDR3: CASSQETSGSYNEQFF. CDR3 sequence (DNA): TGCGCCAGCAGCCAAGAGACTAGCGGCTCCTACAATGAGCAGTTCTTC.

This clone turned up a few times. The V gene is TRBV7-9, the J gene TRBJ2-2; possibly TRBD1 for D (6 bases). Per the germline V gene, CDR1 is SEHNR and CDR2 is FQNEAQ (reference sequence). This CDR3 has 14 residues. The V end lost 8 bases, the J end lost 1 base, and 11 bases lay between the germline ends. DNA for the CDR3: TGTGCCAGCCCAGCCAGGGGGAACACCGGGGAGCTGTTTTTT. Its protein is CASPARGNTGELFF.

In its sample, this clone is medium-sized. In the same sample, other DNA sequences code for this CDR3. DNA of the CDR3: TGTGCCAGCAGCCTGACTAGCGGGACCTCCTACAATGAGCAGTTCTTC. This gives the protein CASSLTSGTSYNEQFF. This sequence joins TRBV9 and TRBJ2-1, with TRBD2 matching 11 bases. This CDR3 contains 16 residues. V lost 4 bases to trimming and J lost 0 bases; unmatched junction nucleotides: 3. Germline assignment: CDR1 SGDLS and CDR2 YYNGEE.

Points on this clone: The sample has other DNA sequences that encode this CDR3 too. The rearrangement uses TRBV19 and TRBJ1-4; a possible D gene is TRBD1 (5 bases). V was pared by 3 bases and J by 4 bases, with 9 bases between. The CDR3 sequence is 14 residues long. The V gene's germline CDR1 is LNHDA and CDR2 SQIVND (reference sequence). CDR3 loop: CASSIGGSNEKLFF. The CDR3 nucleotides are TGTGCCAGTAGTATCGGGGGAAGTAATGAAAAACTGTTTTTT. Variable domain in full (rest from reference TRBV19 and TRBJ1-4): DGGITQSPKYLFRKEGQNVTLSCEQNLNHDAMYWYRQDPGQGLRLIYYSQIVNDFQKGDIAEGYSVSREKKESFPLTVTSAQKNPTAFYLCASSIGGSNEKLFFGSGTQLSVL.

This clone turned up a few times. This likely reflects a read error, since a far larger clone is one base away. Other DNA variants within this sample encode the same CDR3. This chain joins TRBV30 and TRBJ2-5, with D uncertain. CDR1 GTSNPN and CDR2 SVGIG come from the germline V gene (reference sequence). With 3 bases removed from V and 5 bases from J, the gap between germline ends came to 16 bases. There are 14 residues in the CDR3. The CDR3 loop is CAWRRLLYKETQYF. The CDR3 DNA follows: TGTGCCTGGAGGAGGCTCCTGTACAAGGAGACCCAGTACTTC.

The rearrangement joins TRBV15 to TRBJ1-4, with D tentatively TRBD1 (6 bases). The germline V gene has CDR1 LNHNV and CDR2 YYDKDF (reference sequence). The length of the CDR3 is 18 residues. Trimming cost V 3 bases and J 3 bases, with 20 bases left between them. CDR3: CATSRDGGHRPSNEKLFF. The CDR3 DNA reads TGTGCCACCAGCAGGGATGGGGGACACCGGCCCTCTAATGAAAAACTGTTTTTT.

A note on this clone: In the same sample, other DNA sequences code for this CDR3. V and J are TRBV30 and TRBJ1-1; D is perhaps TRBD1 (5 bases). V was shortened by 4 bases and J by 7 bases, with 10 bases between the two germline ends. CDR3 length equals 11 residues. Germline loops: CDR1 GTSNPN, CDR2 SVGIG (reference sequence). DNA for the CDR3: TGTGCCTGGACGTCGGGGCATGAAGCTTTCTTT. This gives the protein CAWTSGHEAFF.

Notes on this clone: Sequence at one end of the junction differs from germline and may be a read error. This sequence joins TRBV28 and TRBJ1-5; the D is unclear. The CDR3 spans 12 residues. Germline V lookup: CDR1 MDHEN, CDR2 SYDVKM. The CDR3, as DNA: TGTGCCAGCAGGTCGGGCAGCCAGCACCAGCATTTT. Its protein is CASRSGSQHQHF. The entire variable domain, with the rest obtained from reference TRBV28 and TRBJ1-5, is as follows: DVKVTQSSRYLVKRTGEKVFLECVQDMDHENMFWYRQDPGLGLRLIYFSYDVKMKEKGDIPEGYSVSREKKERFSLILESASTNQTSMYLCASRSGSQHQHFGDGTRLSIL.

This clone was seen repeatedly, ten times or more. The gene calls are TRBV28 and TRBJ2-7, with TRBD2 matching over 7 bases. The CDR3 extends over 16 amino acids. The germline V gene has CDR1 MDHEN and CDR2 SYDVKM. V shed 3 bases, J shed 7 bases, and the junction held 15 bases outside the gene matches. CDR3 sequence (DNA): TGTGCCAGCAGTTTCTCCCCGGGCGGGAGTGTTTGGGAGCAGTACTTC. This gives the protein CASSFSPGGSVWEQYF.

This clone has ten or more counts. The same CDR3 arises from other DNA sequences in this sample as well. The chain carries TRBV4-3 and TRBJ2-3; 8 bases line up with TRBD2. The germline CDR1 and CDR2 sequences are LGHNA and YSLEER. The ends lost 1 base at V and 4 bases at J; junction bases unmatched: 4. The CDR3 contains 15 residues. The CDR3 spells CASSQAGGPADTQYF. The CDR3 DNA follows: TGCGCCAGCAGCCAAGCGGGAGGGCCGGCAGATACGCAGTATTTT.

This chain links TRBV15 with TRBJ2-1, with TRBD2 matching over 9 bases. This CDR3 contains 21 residues. The germline gives CDR1 LNHNV, CDR2 YYDKDF (reference sequence). After removal of 0 bases from V and 1 base from J, the junction contained 16 bases not matched to a gene. CDR3 sequence: CATSREAPGLAGTRSYNEQFF. CDR3 sequence (DNA): TGTGCCACCAGCAGAGAGGCCCCGGGGCTAGCGGGAACCCGGTCCTACAATGAGCAGTTCTTC.

CDR3 loop: CASSFRGTYYEQYF. The CDR3 DNA sequence: TGTGCCAGCAGTTTCCGGGGGACGTACTACGAGCAGTACTTC. V is TRBV27 and J is TRBJ2-7; TRBD2 is a possible D gene (6 bases). In germline, CDR1 is MNHEY, CDR2 SMNVEV (reference sequence). Trimming removed 3 bases at V and 3 bases at J, with 12 bases between. The CDR3 is 14 amino acids.

Details on this clone: Mismatch with germline at one junction end may stem from a read error. This sequence joins TRBV5-8 and TRBJ2-7; maybe TRBD2 (6 bases). The CDR3 contains 15 residues. CDR1 is SGHTS, CDR2 YDEGEE, per germline. CDR3 sequence (DNA): TGCGCCAGCAGCCAAGAGATCGGGAGTTCCGGCGAGCAGTACTTC. Translated: CASSQEIGSSGEQYF.

The chain uses TRBV7-9 and TRBJ2-6, with no clear D. The CDR3 consists of 15 residues. Looked up from germline, CDR1 is SEHNR and CDR2 is FQNEAQ (reference sequence). Trimming pared 5 bases from V and 0 bases from J, leaving 8 bases between. The chain's CDR3 is CASSQRDSGANVLTF. The DNA of the CDR3 is TGTGCCAGCAGCCAACGAGACTCTGGGGCCAACGTCCTGACTTTC.

The rearrangement uses TRBV9 and TRBJ2-5, with 12 bases that match TRBD2. Germline lookup yields CDR1 SGDLS and CDR2 YYNGEE. This CDR3 spans 16 amino acids. The J segment lost 9 bases and the V segment lost 0 bases, leaving 9 bases of the junction unmatched. CDR3 sequence reads: CASSVGETSGSAAQYF. The CDR3 DNA is TGTGCCAGCAGCGTAGGAGAGACTAGCGGGAGTGCGGCCCAGTACTTC. The entire variable domain, with the rest obtained from reference TRBV9 and TRBJ2-5, is as follows: DSGVTQTPKHLITATGQRVTLRCSPRSGDLSVYWYQQSLDQGLQFLIQYYNGEERAKGNILERFSAQQFPDLHSELNLSSLELGDSALYFCASSVGETSGSAAQYFGPGTRLLVL.

In this sample, this clone turned up once. The chain is built from TRBV6-6 and TRBJ2-7; D is possibly TRBD2 (5 bases). V lost 0 bases and J lost 7, with 19 bases in between. The CDR3 totals 16 residues. CDR1 is MNHNY, CDR2 SVGAGI, per germline (reference sequence). In nucleotides, the CDR3 is TGTGCCAGCAGTTACTCGCCCAGGACTTCGCCGGGGGAGCAGTACTTC. This codes for CASSYSPRTSPGEQYF.

The chain carries TRBV18 and TRBJ2-3, with 7 bases fitting TRBD1. In germline, CDR1 is KGHSH, CDR2 LQKENI. The CDR3 extends over 15 amino acids. After removal of 6 bases from V and 4 bases from J, the junction contained 10 bases not matched to a gene. CDR3 coding DNA: TGTGCCAGCTCGGCCGACAGGGTAGAAGCAGATACGCAGTATTTT. This gives the protein CASSADRVEADTQYF.

This sequence joins TRBV20-1 and TRBJ1-1; possibly TRBD1 for D (5 bases). The CDR3 loop spans 11 amino acids. V was clipped by 2 bases and J by 8 bases, with 9 bases between them. In germline, CDR1 is DFQATT, CDR2 SNEGSKA (reference sequence). The DNA for the CDR3 is TGCAGTGCTAGACCAGGGAGAGAAGCTTTCTTT. The encoded protein is CSARPGREAFF.

This chain uses TRBV29-1 with TRBJ2-5; 9 bases are a match to TRBD1. The CDR3 sequence is 18 residues long. After removal of 3 bases from V and 3 bases from J, the junction contained 17 bases not matched to a gene. Germline V CDR1 and CDR2: SQVTM, ANQGSEA. The CDR3 here is CSVDRAGTGYGIKETQYF. The CDR3 nucleotides are TGCAGCGTTGATCGAGCCGGGACAGGGTATGGAATAAAAGAGACCCAGTACTTC.

This sequence joins TRBV5-6 and TRBJ2-5; D is possibly TRBD1 (6 bases). The CDR3 covers 15 residues. Germline V gives CDR1 SGHDT, CDR2 YYEEEE. V was trimmed by 0 bases and J by 7 bases, leaving 16 bases between them. The CDR3 coding sequence is TGTGCCAGCAGCTTGGGGGGGACACCAGTTAGGACCCAGTACTTC. It encodes CASSLGGTPVRTQYF.

The V gene is TRBV7-8, the J gene TRBJ1-5; 7 bases are a match to TRBD1. Germline assignment: CDR1 SGHVS and CDR2 FQNEAQ. V trimming: 3 bases; J trimming: 3 bases; junction bases outside the gene matches: 8. CDR3 length: 16 residues. CDR3 coding DNA: TGTGCCAGCAGCTTCGGAGGGGGCGCAGACAATCAGCCCCAGCATTTT. This sequence encodes CASSFGGGADNQPQHF.